The clone carrying this T cell receptor beta chain was seen once. This record comes from a study of T cell responses to AZD1222 COVID-19 vaccine. Germline V lookup: CDR1 SGHRS, CDR2 YFSETQ. This CDR3 comprises 14 residues. V dropped 4 bases and J dropped 16; count of bases not matched to a gene: 15. Assay used: immunoSEQ multiplex PCR; TCRdb lists only in-frame clones, some missing. The data hold about 100,000 clones, with about 83% observed a single time. Sequencing used peripheral blood, obtained on day 0 of AZD1222 vaccination. The V and J genes are TRBV5-1 and TRBJ1-3; 9 bases are shared with TRBD1. The receptor's source is an adult in good health. CDR3 sequence (DNA): TGCGCCAGCAGCGCCGGGACAGGGTCGTTGATATGGTATTTT. Translating it yields CASSAGTGSLIWYF.